This entry features one T cell receptor beta chain sequence. This sample was included in a study of OX40 agonist ivuxolimab in advanced cancers. The V gene's germline CDR1 is SGHTA and CDR2 FQGTGA. There are 15 residues in the CDR3. With V trimmed by 5 bases and J by 7 bases, 6 bases remained unmatched. Clones were read by immunoSEQ multiplex PCR, and TCRdb kept only the in-frame ones, dropping some. Of about 9,700 clones listed, 77% are singletons. V gene TRBV7-3 combines with J gene TRBJ2-1; TRBD1 agrees at 12 bases. This TCR derives from an adult with an advanced solid tumor such as melanoma, head and neck, liver or kidney cancer. Sequenced material: CD4+ or CD8+ T cells sorted from blood, taken in a trial of the OX40 agonist ivuxolimab. CDR3 protein: CASSGGQGAPNEQFF. CDR3 nucleotide sequence: TGTGCCAGCAGCGGGGGACAGGGGGCGCCGAATGAGCAGTTCTTC.